Each of the 10 T cell receptor beta chains below was sequenced from the same sample in a study of CXCR3-negative and CXCR3-positive naive CD8 T cells (dated by TCRdb to the late 2010s). Sequencing relied on a NextSeq 550. The Human TCR Profiling Kit (MiLaboratory) was used to make UMI-labeled 5' RACE TRB cDNA libraries. The reads were reprocessed in TCRdb, with one entry per CDR3 protein sequence and no accompanying DNA. The table for this sample shows around 41,000 distinct CDR3 sequences. The leading ten clones occupy about 10% of the sample. The sequencing sample was made of memory CD8+ T cells from blood. Explained via the paper, the cell subset or site label denotes: conventional CD8+ memory T cells (TMEM), sorted as controls. The receptors were sampled from a human donor in good health. Some clones in this sample may be carry-over from other donors' samples.

The rearrangement joins TRBV29-1 to TRBJ2-5; TCRdb picks TRBD1, but there is no DNA to check that call. Germline V gives CDR1 SQVTM, CDR2 ANQGSEA. The CDR3 is 14 amino acids. The CDR3 sequence: CSVEERTGKETQYF.

The chain employs TRBV7-9 and TRBJ2-2; no DNA is available, so the TRBD2 call from TCRdb remains unchecked. Germline CDR1 and CDR2: SEHNR and FQNEAQ (reference sequence). The CDR3 is 15 amino acids. CDR3 protein: CASSWTAPNTGELFF.

V gene TRBV14 combines with J gene TRBJ1-1; TCRdb returns TRBD1, unconfirmable since there is no DNA. Germline lookup yields CDR1 SGHDN and CDR2 FVKESK. CDR3 length: 15 amino acids. The chain's CDR3 is CASSSYAGTNTEAFF.

This chain links TRBV4-3 with TRBJ2-7; TCRdb designates TRBD2, a call that cannot be tested without DNA. From germline, CDR1 is LGHNA and CDR2 YSLEER. CDR3 length: 15 amino acids. The CDR3 protein is CASSPTSGVFYEQYF.

CDR3 in amino acids: CASSGRRGAGTEAFF. The chain combines TRBV25-1 with TRBJ1-1; TCRdb's D gene call, TRBD1, goes unchecked for lack of DNA. This CDR3 is 15 amino acids long. Germline-derived CDR1 and CDR2 are MGHDK and SYGVNS.

CDR3 sequence reads: CASSNRGGGADGYTF. The chain joins TRBV18 to TRBJ1-2; TCRdb's D call, TRBD1, is unchecked because there is no DNA. The CDR3 runs 15 residues. CDR1 and CDR2 (germline): KGHSH, LQKENI.

This sequence joins TRBV25-1 and TRBJ2-2. Germline V gene lookup returns CDR1 MGHDK and CDR2 SYGVNS. This CDR3 is 12 amino acids long. CDR3 in amino acids: CASTDDPGELFF.

This rearrangement joins TRBV18 to TRBJ2-7; TCRdb's D call of TRBD1 is untestable without DNA. Germline V gives CDR1 KGHSH, CDR2 LQKENI. This CDR3 contains 15 residues. CDR3: CASSRTGHLLYEQYF.

The chain is built from TRBV14 and TRBJ1-1; no DNA is available, so the TRBD1 call from TCRdb remains unchecked. The germline gives CDR1 SGHDN, CDR2 FVKESK. This CDR3 spans 15 amino acids. The CDR3 spells CASSQVGTANTEAFF.

The V call is TRBV7-2, the J call TRBJ2-1; absent DNA, TCRdb's TRBD2 call cannot be checked. The germline V gene has CDR1 SGHTA and CDR2 FQGNSA. This CDR3 is built from 13 residues. The CDR3 spells CASSSGLFNEQFF.